The 32 T cell receptor beta chains below come from one sample, sequenced in a study of vaccination and CD4 T cells after COVID-19. Treatment in this sample: roughly 10-day PBMC culture with coronavirus spike peptide pools or control peptides (ViraFEST assay). Sequenced with the Oncomine TCR Beta short-read assay was DNA taken from cultured CD4+ T cells. MiXCR, run by TCRdb on the PCR reads, gives a single entry per CDR3 protein. This sample has over 4,500 distinct CDR3 sequences, with roughly 25% found just once. Their antigen targets remain unknown. The sequences come from CD4+ T cells from blood, cultured in vitro, collected after SARS-CoV-2 vaccination. These receptors all stem from a human donor who had recovered from COVID-19.

This chain links TRBV7-8 with TRBJ2-3; the match to TRBD2 covers 9 bases. Germline-derived CDR1 and CDR2 are SGHVS and FQNEAQ. CDR3 length equals 15 residues. Trimming at V came to 2 bases and at J to 1 base, leaving 1 base not matched to a gene. CDR3 amino acids: CASSLPSGGTDTQYF. DNA for the CDR3: TGTGCCAGCAGCTTACCTAGCGGGGGCACAGATACGCAGTATTTT.

Relative to its sample, this clonotype is medium-sized. The chain is built from TRBV20-1 and TRBJ2-3, with 8 bases lining up with TRBD2. Trimming removed 3 bases from V and 2 bases from J; junction bases left unmatched: 7. Germline CDR1 is DFQATT and CDR2 is SNEGSKA (reference sequence). This CDR3 is built from 15 residues. Written as DNA, the CDR3 is TGCAGTGCTAGCGGACTAGCTGTTCCCACAGATACGCAGTATTTT. This translates into CSASGLAVPTDTQYF.

The CDR3 is CASYREPNQPQHF. Here the CDR3 DNA reads TGTGCCAGCTACAGGGAGCCTAATCAGCCCCAGCATTTT. This rearrangement joins TRBV28 to TRBJ1-5; a possible D gene is TRBD1 (6 bases). Trimming stripped 8 bases from V and 4 bases from J, with 12 bases between. CDR1 is MDHEN and CDR2 is SYDVKM in the germline V gene. The length of the CDR3 is 13 residues.

V usage is TRBV20-1 and J usage is TRBJ1-5, with TRBD1 identical over 7 bases. The CDR3 is 14 residues long. Germline CDR1 DFQATT, CDR2 SNEGSKA (reference sequence). The V segment lost 6 bases and the J segment 0 bases; nucleotides outside the gene matches: 5. The CDR3 bases are TGCAGTGCCTTCGGGACAGATAGCAATCAGCCCCAGCATTTT. Amino acids: CSAFGTDSNQPQHF.

This clonotype occurred once. For the CDR3, the DNA is TGTGCCAGTAGTATACCCACTAGCGGGGGCCACAATGAGCAGTTCTTC. Its protein is CASSIPTSGGHNEQFF. The chain carries TRBV19 and TRBJ2-1, with 11 bases that match TRBD2. CDR1 is LNHDA, CDR2 SQIVND, per germline (reference sequence). The CDR3 is 16 residues long. The V segment lost 2 bases and the J segment 5 bases; nucleotides outside the gene matches: 5. Looking up the rest from reference TRBV19 and TRBJ2-1 gives the full variable domain: DGGITQSPKYLFRKEGQNVTLSCEQNLNHDAMYWYRQDPGQGLRLIYYSQIVNDFQKGDIAEGYSVSREKKESFPLTVTSAQKNPTAFYLCASSIPTSGGHNEQFFGPGTRLTVL.

V and J are TRBV6-2 or TRBV6-3 and TRBJ2-7; a possible D gene is TRBD1 (6 bases). The V end was cut by 4 bases, the J end by 3 bases, with 10 bases between. The CDR3 totals 13 residues. CDR1 MNHEY and CDR2 SVGEGT come from the germline V gene. In DNA, the CDR3 is TGTGCCAGCAGTTCCGGACAGTACTACGAGCAGTACTTC. Protein: CASSSGQYYEQYF.

In this sample, this clonotype is medium-sized. This chain joins TRBV7-2 and TRBJ2-7; D not certain. The CDR3 has 11 amino acids. In germline, CDR1 is SGHTA, CDR2 FQGNSA. The germline V and J ends were trimmed by 3 bases and 3 bases, with 3 bases remaining between them. Here the CDR3 reads CASSFYYEQYF. The CDR3 nucleotides are TGTGCCAGCAGCTTCTACTACGAGCAGTACTTC. Filled out from reference TRBV7-2 and TRBJ2-7, the complete variable domain reads GAGVSQSPSNKVTEKGKDVELRCDPISGHTALYWYRQSLGQGLEFLIYFQGNSAPDKSGLPSDRFSAERTGGSVSTLTIQRTQQEDSAVYLCASSFYYEQYFGPGTRLTVT.

This clonotype occurred a few times. This chain connects TRBV28 to TRBJ2-1, with D unclear. The V gene's germline CDR1 is MDHEN and CDR2 SYDVKM. Trimming removed 8 bases at V and 5 bases at J, with 16 bases between. This CDR3 has 14 amino acids. The CDR3 protein is CASSSVGRDNEQFF. Written as DNA, the CDR3 is TGTGCCAGCTCCAGCGTTGGTCGAGACAATGAGCAGTTCTTC.

This clonotype was seen a handful of times. The genes are TRBV10-1 and TRBJ2-1; the D gene is possibly TRBD1 (7 bases). The CDR3 contains 13 residues. The germline V gene has CDR1 WNHNN and CDR2 SYGVQD (reference sequence). Trimming cost V 6 bases and J 5 bases, with 11 bases left between them. CDR3 protein: CASSAGGNNEQFF. Here the CDR3 DNA reads TGCGCCAGCAGCGCAGGGGGGAACAATGAGCAGTTCTTC.

The chain is built from TRBV7-9 and TRBJ2-3, with 8 bases aligning to TRBD2. The CDR3 covers 19 residues. Germline CDR1 is SEHNR and CDR2 is FQNEAQ (reference sequence). V lost 3 bases to trimming and J lost 4 bases; unmatched junction nucleotides: 18. CDR3: CASSLGTGTSGGVADTQYF. CDR3 coding DNA: TGTGCCAGCAGCTTGGGGACCGGGACTAGTGGTGGAGTAGCAGATACGCAGTATTTT.

This clonotype has a handful of counts. This chain joins TRBV6-5 and TRBJ1-5; 7 bases are a match to TRBD1. There are 14 residues in the CDR3. J was trimmed by 5 bases and V by 1 base; bases with no gene match: 2. CDR1 and CDR2 from the germline V gene are MNHEY and SVGAGI. CDR3 amino acids: CASSYLDRDQPQHF. CDR3 DNA sequence: TGTGCCAGCAGTTACTTAGACAGGGATCAGCCCCAGCATTTT.

In this sample, this clonotype is medium-sized. The genes are TRBV20-1 and TRBJ1-2, with 8 bases fitting TRBD1. The V and J ends lost 1 base and 4 bases, in that order; junction bases with no gene match: 8. The CDR3 is 15 residues long. Germline-derived CDR1 and CDR2 are DFQATT and SNEGSKA (reference sequence). The CDR3 loop reads CSARAGQGVAYGYTF. DNA for the CDR3: TGCAGTGCTAGAGCCGGACAGGGAGTAGCCTATGGCTACACCTTC.

This clonotype came up a few times. The chain has TRBV28 and TRBJ2-3; D is undetermined. The CDR3 is 15 amino acids. Trimming left V 5 bases short and J 2 bases short, with 14 bases between. Germline lookup yields CDR1 MDHEN and CDR2 SYDVKM. CDR3 loop: CASSPPGFNTDTQYF. Written as DNA, the CDR3 is TGTGCCAGCAGTCCCCCGGGTTTTAACACAGATACGCAGTATTTT.

This clonotype is categorized as medium-sized. The V and J genes are TRBV4-3 and TRBJ2-7; 7 bases map to TRBD2. The germline gives CDR1 LGHNA, CDR2 YSLEER. Trimming cost V 2 bases and J 1 base; bases outside gene matches: 5. The CDR3 runs to 15 residues. The DNA of the CDR3 is TGCGCCAGCAGCCAAAGTCGGCGGGGGTCCTACGAGCAGTACTTC. Protein sequence: CASSQSRRGSYEQYF.

This rearrangement joins TRBV4-2 to TRBJ1-5; unclear D gene. Germline V lookup: CDR1 LGHNA, CDR2 YNFKEQ. V lost 0 bases and J lost 1, with 7 bases in between. This CDR3 contains 15 residues. The CDR3 is CASSQETRSNQPQHF. The CDR3 DNA reads TGTGCCAGCAGCCAAGAGACACGGAGCAATCAGCCCCAGCATTTT.

This clonotype was detected only a few times. This chain connects TRBV7-9 to TRBJ2-5; D is unresolved. V lost 3 bases and J 0 bases, leaving 5 bases between the germline ends. The germline V gene has CDR1 SEHNR and CDR2 FQNEAQ (reference sequence). There are 13 residues in the CDR3. The chain's CDR3 is CASSFNNQETQYF. The CDR3 nucleotides are TGTGCCAGCAGCTTTAACAACCAAGAGACCCAGTACTTC.

This clonotype was seen more than once but under ten times. The chain couples TRBV24-1 to TRBJ2-2; D unclear. Germline values: CDR1 KGHDR, CDR2 SFDVKD. The CDR3 is 12 amino acids. V was pared by 8 bases and J by 4 bases, with 7 bases between. In nucleotides, the CDR3 is TGTGCCACCAAGTCGGCCACCGGGGAGCTGTTTTTT. Its protein product is CATKSATGELFF.

In its sample, this clonotype is medium-sized (0.01 to 0.1%). The chain combines TRBV6-1 with TRBJ2-7; 16 bases agree with TRBD2. V gave up 5 bases and J gave up 2 bases; unmatched junction bases: 12. Germline CDR1 reads MNHNS; CDR2 reads SASEGT. This CDR3 spans 19 amino acids. The CDR3 here is CASSPPPGLAGGLTYEQYF. CDR3 sequence (DNA): TGTGCCAGCAGTCCCCCCCCGGGACTAGCGGGAGGGCTTACCTACGAGCAGTACTTC.

This chain links TRBV5-1 with TRBJ2-1, with 11 bases fitting TRBD2. The V and J ends lost 0 bases and 5 bases, in that order; junction bases with no gene match: 4. This CDR3 region has 16 residues. CDR1 and CDR2 (germline): SGHRS, YFSETQ. Here the CDR3 reads CASSLEGSGGDNEQFF. DNA for the CDR3: TGCGCCAGCAGCTTGGAGGGTAGCGGGGGGGACAATGAGCAGTTCTTC.

The rearrangement links TRBV20-1 to TRBJ2-7; 8 bases agree with TRBD2. The CDR3 length is 14 residues. The V gene's germline CDR1 is DFQATT and CDR2 SNEGSKA (reference sequence). V lost 5 bases and J lost 2; bases outside the gene matches: 8. CDR3 sequence (DNA): TGCAGTGCTGGGAGCGGGAGCGGCCCCTACGAGCAGTACTTC. It specifies CSAGSGSGPYEQYF.

The chain couples TRBV7-6 to TRBJ2-2; 13 bases agree with TRBD2. CDR3 length: 18 residues. The V gene end was trimmed by 3 bases and the J gene end by 5 bases; junction bases not matched to a gene: 9. Germline CDR1 reads SGHVS; CDR2 reads FNYEAQ. The CDR3 reads CASSLILAGGLVTGELFF. The CDR3, as DNA: TGTGCCAGCAGCTTGATACTAGCGGGGGGGCTGGTGACCGGGGAGCTGTTTTTT.

The sample holds a few counts of this clonotype. This chain links TRBV25-1 with TRBJ2-7; maybe TRBD2 (7 bases). The CDR3 spans 16 residues. The V end was cut by 1 base, the J end by 5 bases, with 18 bases between. Germline values: CDR1 MGHDK, CDR2 SYGVNS. The CDR3 is CASSELGGGGRDEQYF. CDR3 DNA: TGTGCCAGCAGTGAATTAGGCGGGGGCGGCAGGGACGAGCAGTACTTC.

This clonotype has just a few counts. The chain has TRBV6-5 and TRBJ2-7, with 8 bases matching TRBD1. Germline V gene lookup returns CDR1 MNHEY and CDR2 SVGAGI. The CDR3 extends over 15 amino acids. Germline trimming cut 4 bases from V and 2 bases from J; bases unmatched to any gene: 7. CDR3 sequence reads: CASSFVTGETYEQYF. CDR3 coding DNA: TGTGCCAGCAGTTTCGTGACAGGGGAGACCTACGAGCAGTACTTC.

This chain connects TRBV7-3 to TRBJ1-1; D is unresolved. Trimming stripped 1 base from V and 1 base from J, with 4 bases between. This CDR3 region has 13 residues. The germline V gene encodes CDR1 SGHTA and CDR2 FQGTGA. The CDR3: CASSLNTNTEAFF. Here the CDR3 DNA reads TGTGCCAGCAGCTTAAACACGAACACTGAAGCTTTCTTT.

This chain joins TRBV6-4 and TRBJ1-5; no definite D call. With 3 bases removed from V and 4 bases from J, the gap between germline ends came to 7 bases. This CDR3 spans 13 amino acids. Germline V gene lookup returns CDR1 MRHNA and CDR2 SNTAGT. The CDR3 spells CASSESSNQPQHF. CDR3 bases: TGTGCCAGCAGTGAATCATCTAATCAGCCCCAGCATTTT.

This chain uses TRBV24-1 with TRBJ1-2, with 9 bases identical to TRBD1. The CDR3 extends over 15 amino acids. V trimming: 2 bases; J trimming: 7 bases; junction bases outside the gene matches: 7. Germline CDR1 and CDR2: KGHDR and SFDVKD. The CDR3 loop reads CATSDSTGTGSGYTF. CDR3 DNA: TGTGCCACCAGTGATTCGACCGGGACAGGGAGTGGCTACACCTTC.

By share of the sample, this clonotype is medium-sized. The chain's CDR3 is CSARHNYQETQYF. In nucleotides, the CDR3 is TGCAGTGCTAGACACAACTACCAAGAGACCCAGTACTTC. The chain links TRBV20-1 to TRBJ2-5, with no clear D. The germline CDR1 and CDR2 sequences are DFQATT and SNEGSKA (reference sequence). The CDR3 covers 13 residues. Trimming took off 2 bases at V and 0 bases at J, with 7 bases between the two ends.

In its sample, this clonotype was seen a few times. The chain uses TRBV7-2 and TRBJ2-2; D is uncertain. Germline values: CDR1 SGHTA, CDR2 FQGNSA. Deletions cut 3 bases from V and 6 bases from J, with 8 bases between. The CDR3 totals 13 residues. The CDR3 bases are TGTGCCAGCAGCTTGGCCAGGTCCGGGGAGCTGTTTTTT. Encoded protein: CASSLARSGELFF.

This clonotype showed up just a few times. This chain joins TRBV10-2 and TRBJ2-1; no clear D gene. CDR1 and CDR2 from the germline V gene are WSHSY and SAAADI. This CDR3 has 14 residues. The V end lost 6 bases, the J end lost 0 bases, and 9 bases lay between the germline ends. The DNA for the CDR3 is TGCGCCAGCAGGTCGCAGAGCTCCTACAATGAGCAGTTCTTC. This sequence encodes CASRSQSSYNEQFF.

This clonotype was observed a handful of times. The V and J genes are TRBV27 and TRBJ2-7; 9 bases are a match to TRBD1. Trimming took 5 bases from V and 7 from J; bases not matched to a gene: 9. The CDR3 runs to 14 residues. From germline, CDR1 is MNHEY and CDR2 SMNVEV (reference sequence). The CDR3 reads CASSHRDRVREQYF. CDR3 DNA: TGTGCCAGCAGTCACCGGGACAGGGTTCGGGAGCAGTACTTC.

A few counts support this clonotype. V is TRBV27 and J is TRBJ1-6, with 7 bases fitting TRBD1. CDR3 size: 19 residues. V was clipped by 3 bases and J by 1 base; unmatched bases: 12. CDR1 is MNHEY and CDR2 is SMNVEV in the germline V gene (reference sequence). The CDR3 is CASSLAVATGRSYNSPLHF. CDR3 bases: TGTGCCAGCAGTTTGGCCGTGGCGACAGGGAGGTCCTATAATTCACCCCTCCACTTT.

This clonotype was observed once. The DNA of the CDR3 is TGTGCCAGCAGTCGAATACAGGGTAACACCGGGGAGCTGTTTTTT. The encoded protein is CASSRIQGNTGELFF. This rearrangement joins TRBV6-1 to TRBJ2-2; tentatively, D is TRBD1 (6 bases). Trimming stripped 5 bases from V and 2 bases from J, with 12 bases between. Germline V gene lookup returns CDR1 MNHNS and CDR2 SASEGT. CDR3 size: 15 residues.